In this sample, the clone carrying this T cell receptor (beta chain) turned up many times. What it binds is unknown. The authors sequenced patients whose flow cytometry had shown CD8+CD57+ cell expansion. Patients had received no therapy at the time of blood sampling. CDR3 and TCR beta VDJ profiling relied on genomic DNA as the template. TCRdb passed the reads through MiXCR, listing each CDR3 protein once. This sample has about 180,000 distinct CDR3 sequences, with roughly 50% found just once. This sample is part of a study of CD8+CD57+ T cells in acquired aplastic anemia. In the study overall: The study obtained an average of around 2.9 ug of DNA from sorted CD4+ and CD8+ cells.

General study points: Around 27 CD8+ CDR3 sequences occurred in both the patients and the controls. Significance was not reached for CD8+ Simpson's diversity between patients and controls.

The TCR originated in a human donor with aplastic anemia. Sequencing used sorted CD4+, CD8+, or CD8+CD57+ T cells (not recorded which) from PBMCs.

In nucleotides, the CDR3 is TGCAGTGCTAGAGTGACAGGGGGTCATGAGCAGTTCTTC. Translation gives CSARVTGGHEQFF. The gene calls are TRBV20-1 and TRBJ2-1, with 9 bases fitting TRBD1. With V trimmed by 1 base and J by 8 bases, 3 bases remained unmatched. The CDR3 totals 13 residues. Germline V lookup: CDR1 DFQATT, CDR2 SNEGSKA (reference sequence).